The text below deals with one T cell receptor beta chain. The specificity of this receptor is unknown. It has no much larger one-base neighbor in the sample; base qualities were not kept. Libraries were built with the immunoSEQ multiplex PCR assay. For the multiplex PCR, a mixture combining 60 forward primers for TCR Vbeta segments and 13 reverse primers for TCR Jbeta segments was used. The CDR3 region of rearranged TCR beta genes was amplified from genomic DNA with a multiplex PCR assay. The Illumina HiSeq System was used to sequence the amplified TCR beta libraries as 87-base-pair reads. From the authors' description of their analysis: In a later analysis, tens of millions of unique TCR beta chains were counted across the 690 or so repertoires, and roughly 11 million of these chains were shared by at least two donors. To remove PCR and sequencing errors, raw reads were error-corrected and collapsed into unique sequences using a nearest-neighbor algorithm that merged closely related sequences. To assign V, D and J gene segments, CDR3 sequences were aligned to IMGT reference sequences. For a sequence to be retained, a match of at least six nucleotides was required to both a V gene segment and a J gene segment. A rearrangement counted as productive if the CDR3 had no stop codons and remained in frame with V and J, and every other rearrangement counted as non-productive. CDR3 was defined according to IMGT convention as the region running from the second conserved V-encoded cysteine to the conserved J-encoded phenylalanine. Sequences without an unambiguous match to a single V gene segment were excluded from the earlier analysis of 587 of the donors. An earlier analysis of 587 of the donors classified V segments as functional when productive rearrangements were above 56.7% and as segregating when the standard deviation between donors was above 5%. A statistical classification framework was built to diagnose cytomegalovirus status from the catalog of TCR beta chain sequences. In a later analysis, V and J genes were assigned by comparing TCR nucleotide sequences against IMGT/GENE-DB human TR gene sequences. In a later analysis, CDR3 sequences and most-parsimonious VDJ recombination scenarios were assigned using the TCRdist pipeline. In a later analysis, each TCR beta chain was defined by its CDR3 amino acid sequence together with its V-gene family, and reads lacking a unique V-gene family were excluded. To address suspected cross-contamination and a sequencing artifact, a later analysis removed some 620 highly shared, low-generation-probability nucleotide sequences. In a later analysis, a clonal expansion index for each public chain was calculated from normalized within-repertoire ranks of inferred template counts. In a later analysis, generation probabilities were computed with a VDJ recombination model fitted to out-of-frame rearrangements, and the resulting probabilities were checked against IGoR. In a later analysis, TCR-TCR, TCR-HLA and TCR-CMV co-occurrence was scored with hypergeometric tests, and a repertoire-size bias correction was applied to TCR pairs. False discovery rates were estimated in a later analysis by permuting HLA or CMV assignments 20 times. In a later analysis, co-occurring TCRs were grouped with DBSCAN, and TCRdist sequence similarity was added when clustering was performed within HLA-allele-positive subsets. Repertoires with fewer than 30,000 or more than 120,000 public chains were left out of co-occurrence clustering, as were a few repertoires with anomalous nucleotide sharing. Entries here come from immuneACCESS through TCRdb and include only in-frame sequences with V and J called. Some clones fail to appear in such tables; in the studies checked, an unresolved V gene covers under half of the shortfall, and the cause of the remainder is unknown. V and J calls and clone size are copied from that table; D and trimming were computed from the DNA. In this sample the table shows fewer than 200,000 clones, roughly 80% of which occur a single time. The ten largest clones represent roughly 0.99% of the sample.

There are 14 amino acids in the CDR3, from cysteine to phenylalanine inclusive. This entry keeps only the CDR3 DNA: 42 bases, framed from base 1. V loses 2 bases, J loses 4 bases, and the germline ends lie 11 bases apart. CDR1 and CDR2 were assigned from the germline V gene as MNHEY and SVGAGI. These data come from a study of cytomegalovirus exposure and HLA in healthy donors (dated by TCRdb to between 2016 and 2019). For the study in its entirety: An earlier analysis of roughly 500 of the donors reported approximately 290 Gb of sequence data and about 100 million unique TCR beta sequences from 150 million to 200 million T cells. Around 300 gigabases of sequencing data and tens of millions of unique TCR sequences were included in an early release covering about 700 HLA-typed donors. Of the roughly 420 genotyped donors, 80% to 90% were placed in the genetic ancestry cluster associated with self-reported Caucasian donors. The study aimed to test whether signatures of past pathogen exposure could be identified by cataloging public T cell receptors. The study profiled the T cell repertoires of under 700 subjects by immunosequencing and related them to cytomegalovirus serostatus. In addition to the first cohort of 650 to 800 subjects, a separate validation cohort of 130 or so different subjects was used. To predict cytomegalovirus infection status, the study combined high-throughput TCR immunosequencing, statistical association of individual TCRs with disease status, and machine learning. In a later analysis, previously published TCR beta repertoires from several hundred donors were re-analyzed and high-resolution HLA genotyping was added so that TCR occurrence patterns could be studied. The later analysis used no new phenotypic data to find candidate immune exposures, relying instead on TCR beta sequences and their occurrence across donors. In an earlier analysis of 500 to 650 of the donors, high-throughput TCR beta sequencing was used to judge whether each TCR beta V gene segment behaved as functional or pseudogenic. Donor age, sex, ethnicity and CMV serostatus were compiled alongside the repertoire data. In a later genetic analysis, genome-wide SNP genotypes for about 55% of the 666 donors were used, and that subset was treated as a discovery cohort. Every discovery cohort repertoire had been produced on one sequencing platform. HLA typing covered class I and class II loci at four-digit resolution. The number of typed donors differed by locus: 629-630 for A, B, C, DRB1 and DQB1; approximately 540 for DQA1; some 590 for DPA1; and roughly 450 for DPB1. Because of strong linkage in the cohort, roughly five DR-DQ haplotypes were treated as single units for association and clustering. Across about 380 genotyped donors of the cohort, an average of roughly 230,000 unique TCR beta nucleotide sequences per donor were sequenced, and 15% to 20% of those sequences were non-productive. Overall results and qualifications from the work: In a later analysis, about 16,000 TCR beta sequences were associated with specific HLA alleles at a false discovery rate of 0.05. Some IMGT-functional V segments, including TRBV6-2 and TRBV6-3, could not be told apart with the 87-base-pair reads, so those segments were excluded. Most TCR sequences were observed very rarely across donors, whereas some public TCRs were present in many individuals. Approximately 16 rarely observed V segments, including chromosome 9 orphons, were excluded from the earlier analysis of about 500 of the donors because counts were too low. According to a later analysis, parvovirus B19, influenza, CMV and Epstein-Barr virus appeared linked to several top co-occurrence clusters. A further reported finding was that TCR beta sequences accurately predicted the HLA-A and HLA-B alleles for most subjects in the first cohort. Because HLA typing was missing for some donors at each locus, association tests included only the typed subset. Presence/absence analyses assumed roughly uniform sequencing depth across donors, an assumption that may not hold. The sequencing pipeline was judged likely to have produced a cluster of highly shared sequence variants as a technical artifact. A few of the identified cytomegalovirus-associated TCR beta chains were confirmed in vitro to be specific for cytomegalovirus antigens. Assigning TCR associations to individual alleles was difficult when HLA alleles, especially DR and DQ, strongly co-occurred. In both the original and validation cohorts, the classifier was reported to diagnose cytomegalovirus status with high specificity and sensitivity. Broadly in line with IMGT annotations, most TCR beta V segments showed up in productive rearrangements about 87% or about 30% of the time in an earlier analysis of about 500 of the donors. A later genetic analysis reported fewer N-insertions in productive TCRs among donors in an Asian-associated ancestry cluster than the approximately 700-donor mean. A later analysis found that TCR association rates varied across HLA loci, with DRB1 alleles showing the most associated TCRs and HLA-C alleles the fewest. The study listed over 150 TCR beta chains as associated with cytomegalovirus. The only immune exposure information available for the cohort was CMV serostatus. Compared with equally common non-associated chains, HLA-associated TCR beta chains in a later analysis were more clonally expanded and had lower generation probabilities. A later genetic analysis associated a missense DCLRE1C variant with V-gene and J-gene trimming of TCR beta chains, and an independent cohort replicated the association. Linkage disequilibrium might explain the correlated functional status among segregating V segments, but an unknown experimental factor could not be ruled out. The authors suggested that the approach could potentially be extended to other disease states and immunological phenotypes. Only TCR beta chains were sequenced in this cohort, and the absence of alpha or paired-chain data limited detectable features. Most CMV-associated TCR beta chains appeared to be HLA-restricted in a later analysis, and the HLA associations seemed to be driven largely by CMV exposure.

The cohort consisted of fewer than 700 healthy bone marrow donors. Cohort members were all nominally healthy when sampled, although unrecorded immune exposures were likely present. The donor tested CMV seropositive and was one of the 289 seropositive cohort members. A peripheral blood sample was provided by each donor, and peripheral blood mononuclear cells were used for TCR beta sequencing. Genomic DNA was extracted from the blood cell samples with the Qiagen DNeasy Blood Extraction Kit. This TCR was sampled from a girl aged 2-10 years in good health and CMV-seropositive. Material for sequencing was PBMCs. This chain joins TRBV6-5 to TRBJ1-1, with the identity of the D gene unclear. In nucleotide form, the sequence is TGTGCCAGCAGTTACCAGGTGATGACCACTGAAGCTTTCTTT. Its translation reads: CASSYQVMTTEAFF.